These 32 T cell receptor beta chains came from one sample sequenced in a study of regulatory T cells in long-lasting Graves disease. Construction of TCR beta libraries relied on iRepertoire HTBI primers and on Arm-PCR targeting CDR3 regions. TCRdb used MiXCR to reprocess the multiplex PCR reads, holding one entry per CDR3 protein. The sample yields about half a million distinct CDR3 sequences, more than 10% seen once. Time point in this sample: newly diagnosed GD, antithyroid drugs for less than 3 months. The TCR library used RNA extracted from PBMCs. The sample was also reused in another study, on T cells in Graves' hyperthyroidism and ophthalmopathy.

This specimen was peripheral blood mononuclear cells (PBMCs), taken at new diagnosis, from a patient treated with antithyroid drugs. The source is a woman aged 25 to 45 with Graves disease.

In its sample, this clonotype was seen many times. The chain employs TRBV10-3 and TRBJ2-7; 9 bases are a match to TRBD2. With 3 bases clipped from V and 0 bases from J, the junction kept 6 bases outside the gene matches. The CDR3 totals 16 residues. Germline lookup yields CDR1 ENHRY and CDR2 SYGVKD. CDR3 region: CAISEAAGGSSYEQYF. The DNA for the CDR3 is TGTGCCATCAGTGAAGCGGCGGGAGGGAGCTCCTACGAGCAGTACTTC.

This clonotype was observed many times. The rearrangement uses TRBV7-2 and TRBJ2-5, with a tentative D call TRBD1 (6 bases). In germline, CDR1 is SGHTA, CDR2 FQGNSA. Trimming took off 2 bases at V and 4 bases at J, with 14 bases between the two ends. The CDR3 has 15 amino acids. CDR3 amino acids: CASSLSQGIVETQYF. CDR3 bases: TGTGCCAGCAGCTTAAGTCAGGGGATAGTAGAGACCCAGTACTTC.

The gene calls are TRBV7-9 and TRBJ1-5; D call uncertain. Germline CDR1 SEHNR, CDR2 FQNEAQ (reference sequence). V lost 1 base and J 5 bases, leaving 9 bases between the germline ends. The CDR3 is made up of 14 amino acids. CDR3 in DNA: TGTGCCAGCAGCTTAGGGCCTGGGGATCAGCCCCAGCATTTT. It encodes CASSLGPGDQPQHF.

This clonotype was picked up many times. The rearrangement uses TRBV20-1 and TRBJ1-1; 7 bases map to TRBD1. After removal of 6 bases from V and 4 bases from J, the junction contained 11 bases not matched to a gene. Per germline, CDR1 DFQATT and CDR2 SNEGSKA (reference sequence). This CDR3 is 14 amino acids long. CDR3 in DNA: TGCAGTGCCCCAACAGGGGTTGTGAGCACTGAAGCTTTCTTT. This encodes CSAPTGVVSTEAFF.

This clonotype has only a few counts. The chain recombines TRBV29-1 with TRBJ2-5; D call uncertain. The CDR3 has 14 residues. The V gene lost 6 bases and the J gene lost 4 bases, with 18 bases spanning the gap. In germline, CDR1 is SQVTM, CDR2 ANQGSEA. CDR3 DNA: TGCAGCGTGAGCCGGGCCCCAGTGGCAGAGACCCAGTACTTC. Translation: CSVSRAPVAETQYF.

Many counts were recorded for this clonotype. The V call is TRBV27, the J call TRBJ2-4; D uncertain. Trimming left V 5 bases short and J 0 bases short, with 14 bases between. The CDR3 totals 16 residues. Germline CDR1 and CDR2: MNHEY and SMNVEV (reference sequence). The CDR3 DNA sequence: TGTGCCAGCAGTCATCGACTGATTCTAGCCAAAAACATTCAGTACTTC. Residues: CASSHRLILAKNIQYF.

This clonotype came up many times. The genes are TRBV7-9 and TRBJ2-2, with TRBD1 as a possible D gene (5 bases). The length of the CDR3 is 16 residues. The V gene lost 3 bases and the J gene lost 0 bases, with 11 bases spanning the gap. Germline CDR1 is SEHNR and CDR2 is FQNEAQ (reference sequence). CDR3 loop: CASSFPDKPNTGELFF. CDR3 sequence (DNA): TGTGCCAGCAGCTTCCCGGACAAACCGAACACCGGGGAGCTGTTTTTT.

This clonotype occurred many times. The gene calls are TRBV7-9 and TRBJ1-3; D is perhaps TRBD1 (6 bases). Deletions cut 5 bases from V and 2 bases from J, with 13 bases between. The CDR3 runs 15 residues. Germline V gene data show CDR1 as SEHNR and CDR2 as FQNEAQ (reference sequence). CDR3 in amino acids: CASSTGPGAGNTIYF. The CDR3 DNA reads TGTGCCAGCAGCACCGGACCAGGGGCTGGAAACACCATATATTTT.

The V gene is TRBV12-3 or TRBV12-4, the J gene TRBJ1-2; the D is unclear. Between the trimmed V and J ends, which lost 6 bases and 4 bases, there was a span of 12 bases. This CDR3 contains 13 residues. CDR3 sequence reads: CASSLWSIYGYTF. The CDR3 nucleotides read TGTGCCAGCAGCCTCTGGAGTATCTATGGCTACACCTTC.

The table lists this clonotype with a few counts. The chain uses TRBV12-3 or TRBV12-4 and TRBJ2-2; no definite D call. CDR3 length: 14 residues. V lost 7 bases and J lost 6, with 15 bases in between. CDR3 sequence (DNA): TGTGCCAGCATTCAATATCTAGATGCCGGGGAGCTGTTTTTT. Translated: CASIQYLDAGELFF.

This clonotype was counted a few times. The rearrangement joins TRBV29-1 to TRBJ2-1; 9 bases agree with TRBD1. The CDR3 is 16 amino acids. Germline V gene data show CDR1 as SQVTM and CDR2 as ANQGSEA. The V and J ends lost 5 bases and 4 bases, in that order; junction bases with no gene match: 12. In DNA, the CDR3 is TGCAGCGTTAGGGGATACCGGGACAGGGATTACAATGAGCAGTTCTTC. Translated, it gives CSVRGYRDRDYNEQFF.

Many counts were recorded for this clonotype. The J gene is TRBJ2-7, the V gene TRBV28; the D is unclear. The germline V gene encodes CDR1 MDHEN and CDR2 SYDVKM. V lost 2 bases and J 0 bases, leaving 17 bases between the germline ends. The CDR3 consists of 17 residues. CDR3 loop: CASSLKLAGKNSYEQYF. For the CDR3, the DNA is TGTGCCAGCAGTTTAAAGTTGGCTGGCAAAAACTCCTACGAGCAGTACTTC.

In this sample, this clonotype turned up many times. The genes are TRBV12-3 or TRBV12-4 and TRBJ1-6; D gene ambiguous. Trimming removed 5 bases from V and 3 bases from J, with 11 bases in between. This CDR3 spans 15 amino acids. Here the CDR3 reads CASSLPGHYNSPLHF. CDR3 in DNA: TGTGCCAGCAGTCTCCCCGGCCACTATAATTCACCCCTCCACTTT.

This clonotype has ten or more counts. The rearrangement joins TRBV2 to TRBJ2-7; TRBD1 might be the D (8 bases). The CDR3 has 12 residues. Germline V CDR1 and CDR2: SNHLY, FYNNEI. V was cut by 7 bases and J by 7 bases, with 14 bases left in between. The chain's CDR3 is CASMGGTGEQYF. In nucleotides, the CDR3 is TGTGCCAGCATGGGGGGGACAGGAGAGCAGTACTTC.

This clonotype has only a few counts. The chain joins TRBV19 to TRBJ1-5; D uncertain. Trimming took off 8 bases at V and 7 bases at J, with 6 bases between the two ends. Germline V gene data show CDR1 as LNHDA and CDR2 as SQIVND (reference sequence). The CDR3 spans 10 residues. CDR3 residues: CASGWQPQHF. Here the CDR3 DNA reads TGTGCCAGTGGCTGGCAGCCCCAGCATTTT. Variable domain in full (rest from reference TRBV19 and TRBJ1-5): DGGITQSPKYLFRKEGQNVTLSCEQNLNHDAMYWYRQDPGQGLRLIYYSQIVNDFQKGDIAEGYSVSREKKESFPLTVTSAQKNPTAFYLCASGWQPQHFGDGTRLSIL.

This clonotype was picked up many times. The chain employs TRBV11-2 and TRBJ1-3; D not resolved. Germline CDR1 SGHAT, CDR2 FQNNGV. There are 11 residues in the CDR3. The ends were cut back, 3 bases at V and 4 bases at J, with 1 base in the middle. The CDR3 DNA follows: TGTGCCAGCAGCTTCGGAAACACCATATATTTT. Translating gives CASSFGNTIYF.

This clonotype was counted ten times or more. V is TRBV7-9 and J is TRBJ2-5; D possibly corresponds to TRBD1 (5 bases). The germline gives CDR1 SEHNR, CDR2 FQNEAQ (reference sequence). CDR3 length: 14 amino acids. Trimming took 5 bases from V and 5 from J, leaving 15 bases between them. The CDR3 nucleotides read TGTGCCAGCAGCCCCTCGTCCCCAGGGGAGACCCAGTACTTC. Translation gives CASSPSSPGETQYF.

This clonotype came up many times. This sequence joins TRBV10-3 and TRBJ2-7; weak D call: TRBD2 (7 bases). V lost 7 bases, J lost 4 bases, and 17 bases lay in between. This CDR3 comprises 14 residues. From germline, CDR1 is ENHRY and CDR2 SYGVKD. CDR3 sequence: CAIKGGDRPYEQYF. The CDR3 DNA is TGTGCCATCAAAGGGGGGGATCGGCCTTACGAGCAGTACTTC.

This clonotype was picked up a small number of times. The gene calls are TRBV20-1 and TRBJ2-3; TRBD1 aligns across 10 bases. V lost 3 bases and J lost 3; bases outside the gene matches: 9. CDR1 and CDR2 (germline): DFQATT, SNEGSKA (reference sequence). This CDR3 contains 16 residues. CDR3 loop: CSASYRDRGWTDTQYF. CDR3 in DNA: TGCAGTGCTAGTTACCGGGACAGGGGCTGGACAGATACGCAGTATTTT.

This clonotype has just a few counts. CDR3: CSAKGQTETQYF. The CDR3 coding sequence is TGCAGTGCTAAGGGACAGACGGAGACCCAGTACTTC. This chain uses TRBV20-1 with TRBJ2-5; 7 bases line up with TRBD1. Losses at the gene ends were 4 bases for V and 5 bases for J; bases not matched to a gene: 4. The CDR3 covers 12 residues. The germline CDR1 and CDR2 sequences are DFQATT and SNEGSKA (reference sequence).

A few counts support this clonotype. This rearrangement joins TRBV15 to TRBJ1-4; weak D call: TRBD1 (6 bases). From germline, CDR1 is LNHNV and CDR2 YYDKDF (reference sequence). The CDR3 length is 16 residues. V lost 0 bases, J lost 8 bases, and 16 bases lay in between. The CDR3 is CATSREVSGGREKLFF. The CDR3 coding sequence is TGTGCCACCAGCAGAGAAGTCTCGGGGGGCAGAGAAAAACTGTTTTTT.

The chain recombines TRBV27 with TRBJ2-7, with 7 bases identical to TRBD1. The CDR3 consists of 17 residues. Looked up from germline, CDR1 is MNHEY and CDR2 is SMNVEV (reference sequence). Trimming cost V 2 bases and J 3 bases; bases outside gene matches: 13. The CDR3 is CASSLRISGDSYYEQYF. CDR3 coding DNA: TGTGCCAGCAGTTTAAGGATATCCGGGGACAGTTACTACGAGCAGTACTTC.

This clonotype was detected only a few times. The chain employs TRBV11-2 and TRBJ2-1, with D perhaps TRBD1 (6 bases). The J call may not be correct, given that the DNA end is closer to TRBJ2-5. This CDR3 region has 14 residues. Germline values: CDR1 SGHAT, CDR2 FQNNGV. The CDR3, as DNA: TGTGCCAGCACCCGTGGGGGCCTAGGAGAGACCCAGTACTTC. This translates into CASTRGGLGETQYF.

This clonotype appeared many times. The rearrangement links TRBV3-1 to TRBJ1-4; possibly TRBD1 for D (5 bases). Per the germline V gene, CDR1 is LGHDT and CDR2 is YNNKEL (reference sequence). This CDR3 contains 20 residues. V lost 0 bases and J 4 bases, leaving 24 bases between the germline ends. The CDR3 coding sequence is TGTGCCAGCAGCCAAGAGGGAGGGGCGGGGCCGAACTGGCATAATGAAAAACTGTTTTTT. Its protein is CASSQEGGAGPNWHNEKLFF.

The V and J genes are TRBV10-2 and TRBJ2-7; unclear D gene. Germline CDR1 is WSHSY and CDR2 is SAAADI. The CDR3 consists of 14 residues. The V end lost 5 bases, the J end lost 3 bases, and 14 bases lay between the germline ends. In DNA, the CDR3 is TGCGCCAGCAGTTCCACAGCCGATTTCTACGAGCAGTACTTC. Translated: CASSSTADFYEQYF.

The chain combines TRBV7-6 with TRBJ2-2; 7 nucleotides match TRBD2. From germline, CDR1 is SGHVS and CDR2 FNYEAQ. The CDR3 loop spans 15 amino acids. The V segment lost 6 bases and the J segment 0 bases; nucleotides outside the gene matches: 4. The chain's CDR3 is CASRSSGTNTGELFF. The CDR3 DNA sequence: TGTGCCAGCAGGTCAAGCGGGACGAACACCGGGGAGCTGTTTTTT. The full variable domain, completed using reference TRBV7-6 and TRBJ2-2, is GAGVSQSPRYKVTKRGQDVALRCDPISGHVSLYWYRQALGQGPEFLTYFNYEAQQDKSGLPNDRFSAERPEGSISTLTIQRTEQRDSAMYRCASRSSGTNTGELFFGEGSRLTVL.

This clonotype was counted many times. This sequence joins TRBV2 and TRBJ2-2, with D perhaps matching TRBD2 (6 bases). The germline V gene has CDR1 SNHLY and CDR2 FYNNEI. This CDR3 has 17 residues. The germline V and J ends were trimmed by 4 bases and 7 bases, with 22 bases remaining between them. The chain's CDR3 is CASSVSPSAGLNGELFF. The CDR3 nucleotides read TGTGCCAGCAGTGTCTCTCCTTCGGCGGGGTTGAACGGGGAGCTGTTTTTT.

This clonotype was counted many times. The chain links TRBV28 to TRBJ1-2, with a tentative D call TRBD1 (6 bases). The V end was cut by 3 bases, the J end by 5 bases, with 13 bases between. The CDR3 spans 14 residues. CDR1 MDHEN and CDR2 SYDVKM come from the germline V gene. The CDR3 nucleotides are TGTGCCAGCAGTTTGGGCCCCACAGGGTATGGCTACACCTTC. Amino acids: CASSLGPTGYGYTF.

In the case of this clonotype: At one end the junction does not follow the germline gene, possibly because of a read error. This chain connects TRBV30 to TRBJ1-1; D remains ambiguous. This CDR3 region has 13 residues. Germline CDR1 GTSNPN, CDR2 SVGIG (reference sequence). This CDR3 is CACSNMTNTEAFF. The CDR3 DNA reads TGTGCCTGCAGCAACATGACGAACACTGAAGCATTCTTT.

The table lists this clonotype with a count of one. The chain combines TRBV5-1 with TRBJ1-4; D ambiguous. The V end was cut by 4 bases, the J end by 7 bases, with 17 bases between. This CDR3 has 15 amino acids. Germline V CDR1 and CDR2: SGHRS, YFSETQ. CDR3 region: CASSMDDAVIEKLFF. DNA of the CDR3: TGCGCCAGCAGCATGGATGACGCGGTAATTGAAAAACTGTTTTTT.

This clonotype was seen ten or more times. The gene calls are TRBV20-1 and TRBJ2-3; the D is unclear. The J call may be incorrect, as the DNA end agrees better with TRBJ2-7. CDR3 length: 14 residues. The germline gives CDR1 DFQATT, CDR2 SNEGSKA (reference sequence). DNA of the CDR3: TGCAGTGCTAGAAGAGCAGGTTCGACCTACGAGCAGTACTTC. Its protein is CSARRAGSTYEQYF.

The chain combines TRBV11-2 with TRBJ2-7; 9 nucleotides line up with TRBD2. Germline loops: CDR1 SGHAT, CDR2 FQNNGV. This CDR3 has 14 amino acids. Unmatched junction bases numbered 4, after V lost 3 bases and J lost 4 bases. The CDR3 here is CASSFGGREYEQYF. CDR3 nucleotide sequence: TGTGCCAGCAGCTTCGGCGGGAGGGAGTACGAGCAGTACTTC.